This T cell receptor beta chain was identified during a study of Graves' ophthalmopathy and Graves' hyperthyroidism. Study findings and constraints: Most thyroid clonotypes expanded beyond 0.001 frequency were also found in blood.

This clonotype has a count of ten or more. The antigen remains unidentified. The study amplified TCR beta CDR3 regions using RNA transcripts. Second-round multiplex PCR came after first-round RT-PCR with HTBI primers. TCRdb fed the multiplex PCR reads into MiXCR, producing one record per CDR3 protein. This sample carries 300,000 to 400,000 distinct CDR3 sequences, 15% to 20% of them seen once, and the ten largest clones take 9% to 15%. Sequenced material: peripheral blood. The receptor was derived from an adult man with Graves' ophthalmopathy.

This CDR3 is CATGRLNTEAFF. CDR3 coding DNA: TGTGCCACCGGACGATTGAACACTGAAGCTTTCTTT. V and J are TRBV6-5 and TRBJ1-1; D unresolved. The germline V gene has CDR1 MNHEY and CDR2 SVGAGI. V dropped 10 bases and J dropped 0 bases, with 9 bases sitting between them. This CDR3 contains 12 residues.